Listed here are 14 T cell receptor beta chains from one sample, sequenced in a study of blood T cell repertoires in COVID-19. The assay was immunoSEQ multiplex PCR, and TCRdb's table has in-frame clones only and misses some. Of about 250,000 clones listed, 80% to 85% are singletons. The sample comprised peripheral blood. The receptors derive from a man aged 45-60 years with active or convalescent COVID-19.

The chain joins TRBV11-2 to TRBJ2-5; no clear D gene. Germline V CDR1 and CDR2: SGHAT, FQNNGV. Trimming cost V 0 bases and J 2 bases, with 4 bases left between them. The CDR3 is made up of 13 amino acids. CDR3 loop: CASSLEQQETQYF. DNA for the CDR3: TGTGCCAGCAGCTTAGAACAGCAAGAGACCCAGTACTTC.

On this clone: The same CDR3 also results from other DNA sequences found in this sample. The chain is built from TRBV30 and TRBJ1-1, with D tentatively TRBD1 (5 bases). With 5 bases removed from V and 4 bases from J, the gap between germline ends came to 11 bases. Germline V lookup: CDR1 GTSNPN, CDR2 SVGIG (reference sequence). The CDR3 runs to 12 residues. The CDR3: CAWGQGGTEAFF. The CDR3 DNA sequence: TGTGCCTGGGGTCAGGGTGGCACTGAAGCTTTCTTT. Using reference TRBV30 and TRBJ1-1 for the parts outside the CDR3, the full variable domain is SQTIHQWPATLVQPVGSPLSLECTVEGTSNPNLYWYRQAAGRGLQLLFYSVGIGQISSEVPQNLSASRPQDRQFILSSKKLLLSDSGFYLCAWGQGGTEAFFGQGTRLTVV.

This chain connects TRBV19 to TRBJ1-2; D may be TRBD1 (6 bases). This CDR3 is 15 amino acids long. Trimming shortened V by 3 bases and J by 4 bases, and 15 bases separated the two germline ends. Germline assignment: CDR1 LNHDA and CDR2 SQIVND (reference sequence). The DNA for the CDR3 is TGTGCCAGTAGTATGGCCAGGGACACCCTCTATGGCTACACCTTC. It yields the protein CASSMARDTLYGYTF.

This rearrangement joins TRBV28 to TRBJ1-5; D remains unclear. The CDR3 runs 14 residues. The germline V gene has CDR1 MDHEN and CDR2 SYDVKM. V was cut by 0 bases and J by 7 bases, with 10 bases left in between. CDR3: CASSLWAVSQPQHF. CDR3 in DNA: TGTGCCAGCAGTTTATGGGCGGTCTCGCAGCCCCAGCATTTT. The full variable domain, completed using reference TRBV28 and TRBJ1-5, is DVKVTQSSRYLVKRTGEKVFLECVQDMDHENMFWYRQDPGLGLRLIYFSYDVKMKEKGDIPEGYSVSREKKERFSLILESASTNQTSMYLCASSLWAVSQPQHFGDGTRLSIL.

This rearrangement joins TRBV11-1 to TRBJ1-2; D is possibly TRBD1 (5 bases). The germline V and J ends were trimmed by 3 bases and 0 bases, with 14 bases remaining between them. Germline values: CDR1 SGHAT, CDR2 FQDESV (reference sequence). This CDR3 comprises 16 residues. DNA for the CDR3: TGTGCCAGCAGCTTTTTGCCAGGGCGAGCTAACTATGGCTACACCTTC. This codes for CASSFLPGRANYGYTF. Using reference TRBV11-1 and TRBJ1-2 for the parts outside the CDR3, the full variable domain is EAEVAQSPRYKITEKSQAVAFWCDPISGHATLYWYRQILGQGPELLVQFQDESVVDDSQLPKDRFSAERLKGVDSTLKIQPAELGDSAMYLCASSFLPGRANYGYTFGSGTRLTVV.

The chain recombines TRBV3-1 (or the pseudogene TRBV3-2) with TRBJ2-1; 14 bases are shared with TRBD2. This CDR3 region has 17 residues. V lost 1 base, J lost 6 bases, and 5 bases stayed unmatched. Per germline, CDR1 LGHDT and CDR2 YNNKEL (reference sequence). CDR3 residues: CASSQGWTSGGTNEQFF. The CDR3, as DNA: TGTGCCAGCAGCCAAGGATGGACTAGCGGGGGGACCAATGAGCAGTTCTTC.

This clone was recorded once. This sequence joins TRBV2 and TRBJ2-2; TRBD2 agrees at 12 bases. With V trimmed by 6 bases and J by 4 bases, 3 bases remained unmatched. The CDR3 spans 15 residues. From germline, CDR1 is SNHLY and CDR2 FYNNEI. The CDR3 coding sequence is TGTGCCAGCAGACTAGCGGGGGGATTCACCGGGGAGCTGTTTTTT. It encodes CASRLAGGFTGELFF.

CDR3 residues: CASSKTSGTYEQYF. The DNA for the CDR3 is TGTGCCAGCAGCAAGACTAGCGGAACCTACGAGCAGTACTTC. V gene TRBV3-1 (or the pseudogene TRBV3-2) combines with J gene TRBJ2-7; 9 nucleotides line up with TRBD2. CDR1 and CDR2 from the germline V gene are LGHDT and YNNKEL (reference sequence). CDR3 length: 14 amino acids. J gave up 2 bases and V 5 bases, and 4 bases lay outside the gene matches.

The V gene is TRBV3-1 (or the pseudogene TRBV3-2), the J gene TRBJ2-3, with 9 bases that match TRBD2. V shed 1 base and J 7 bases; nucleotides not matched to a gene: 9. Germline V gene sequence: CDR1 LGHDT, CDR2 YNNKEL (reference sequence). This CDR3 has 16 residues. CDR3 coding DNA: TGTGCCAGCAGCCAAGGCAGGCGGGGGGGCCTTAATACGCAGTATTTT. Amino acids: CASSQGRRGGLNTQYF.

The chain is built from TRBV3-1 (or the pseudogene TRBV3-2) and TRBJ2-3; 14 bases line up with TRBD2. Trimming removed 4 bases from V and 9 bases from J; junction bases left unmatched: 12. CDR3 size: 17 residues. CDR1 is LGHDT and CDR2 is YNNKEL in the germline V gene (reference sequence). CDR3 amino acids: CASSPTWTSGGLRTQYF. Here the CDR3 DNA reads TGTGCCAGCAGCCCGACCTGGACTAGCGGGGGGCTCCGAACGCAGTATTTT.

The chain uses TRBV30 and TRBJ2-5; D perhaps matches TRBD1 (7 bases). Deletions cut 0 bases from V and 5 bases from J, with 16 bases between. The CDR3 sequence is 15 residues long. Germline values: CDR1 GTSNPN, CDR2 SVGIG (reference sequence). The CDR3 nucleotides read TGTGCCTGGAGTGTTCGGGGCAGGGGGAGGGAGACCCAGTACTTC. Protein: CAWSVRGRGRETQYF.

This chain joins TRBV9 and TRBJ2-5; 9 bases align to TRBD2. There are 18 residues in the CDR3. The V and J ends lost 0 bases and 1 base, in that order; junction bases with no gene match: 10. The germline V gene encodes CDR1 SGDLS and CDR2 YYNGEE. The DNA for the CDR3 is TGTGCCAGCAGCGTAGGTTCGGTTAGCGGGGGCCCCCAAGAGACCCAGTACTTC. Protein product: CASSVGSVSGGPQETQYF.

The CDR3 protein is CASSLIQGAQESGYTF. The CDR3 DNA sequence: TGTGCCAGCAGCTTGATCCAGGGGGCCCAGGAGAGTGGCTACACCTTC. The chain combines TRBV5-8 with TRBJ1-2; TRBD1 agrees at 8 bases. With 1 base clipped from V and 7 bases from J, the junction kept 12 bases outside the gene matches. The V gene's germline CDR1 is SGHTS and CDR2 YDEGEE. There are 16 residues in the CDR3.

This chain joins TRBV19 and TRBJ2-5, with TRBD2 matching over 13 bases. With 4 bases clipped from V and 2 bases from J, the junction kept 7 bases outside the gene matches. The CDR3 length is 17 residues. The germline V gene encodes CDR1 LNHDA and CDR2 SQIVND (reference sequence). CDR3 DNA: TGTGCCAGTAGTACCAGACTAGCGGGGGGTCCTCAAGAGACCCAGTACTTC. Protein: CASSTRLAGGPQETQYF.